The 28 T cell receptor beta chains below all came from one sample that was sequenced in a study of technical replicates of blood from a few donors. Generated by immunoSEQ multiplex PCR, the TCRdb table keeps only in-frame clones and is missing some. The sample lists about 14,000 clones, approximately 80% occurring once. The sequenced material came from PBMCs. The source of these receptors is a human donor in good health.

The chain couples TRBV5-4 to TRBJ2-7, with 9 bases that match TRBD1. Trimming removed 3 bases from V and 1 base from J; junction bases left unmatched: 5. CDR1 and CDR2 (germline): SGHNT, YYREEE (reference sequence). This CDR3 region has 15 residues. The CDR3 reads CASSSGTGPSYEQYF. For the CDR3, the DNA is TGTGCCAGCAGCTCCGGGACAGGGCCTTCCTACGAGCAGTACTTC.

The V call is TRBV11-2, the J call TRBJ2-7, with 9 bases lining up with TRBD1. The length of the CDR3 is 15 residues. Trimming took 6 bases from V and 2 from J; bases not matched to a gene: 8. Germline values: CDR1 SGHAT, CDR2 FQNNGV. CDR3 protein: CASSQTGGAAYEQYF. In DNA, the CDR3 is TGTGCCAGCAGTCAGACAGGGGGGGCTGCCTACGAGCAGTACTTC.

This clone was found a few times. The V gene is TRBV2, the J gene TRBJ1-3; D is unresolved. CDR3 length: 13 amino acids. V was clipped by 4 bases and J by 4 bases, with 8 bases between them. Germline V CDR1 and CDR2: SNHLY, FYNNEI. The CDR3 coding sequence is TGTGCCAGCAGTGCGTCCTTCGGAAACACCATATATTTT. It translates to CASSASFGNTIYF.

The chain carries TRBV30 and TRBJ2-1, with D tentatively TRBD1 (5 bases). The CDR3 runs 13 residues. Germline values: CDR1 GTSNPN, CDR2 SVGIG (reference sequence). The CDR3 DNA is TGTGCAACCCAGGGCTTCTCCTACAATGAGCAGTTCTTC. It specifies CATQGFSYNEQFF.

Concerning this clone: Germline is not matched at one junction end, which may reflect a read error. The chain combines TRBV7-9 with TRBJ2-1, with 11 bases lining up with TRBD2. There are 16 residues in the CDR3. Germline V lookup: CDR1 SEHNR, CDR2 FQNEAQ (reference sequence). The CDR3, as DNA: TGTGCCAGCAACTTAGCGGGAGGGGCTGAGGGGAATGAGCAGTTCTTC. It yields the protein CASNLAGGAEGNEQFF.

The V gene is TRBV11-2, the J gene TRBJ2-1; 7 bases fit TRBD2. This CDR3 is built from 15 residues. The V and J ends lost 5 bases and 6 bases, in that order; junction bases with no gene match: 10. Germline V gene data show CDR1 as SGHAT and CDR2 as FQNNGV. The CDR3 sequence: CASSRAASGLNEQFF. The DNA for the CDR3 is TGTGCCAGCAGCCGCGCGGCTAGCGGACTCAATGAGCAGTTCTTC. Looking up the rest from reference TRBV11-2 and TRBJ2-1 gives the full variable domain: EAGVAQSPRYKIIEKRQSVAFWCNPISGHATLYWYQQILGQGPKLLIQFQNNGVVDDSQLPKDRFSAERLKGVDSTLKIQPAKLEDSAVYLCASSRAASGLNEQFFGPGTRLTVL.

The genes are TRBV19 and TRBJ2-7, with D possibly TRBD2 on 5 matching bases. Germline V CDR1 and CDR2: LNHDA, SQIVND (reference sequence). The CDR3 contains 16 residues. V gave up 1 base and J gave up 5 bases, with 18 bases separating them. This CDR3 reads CASSIAAPPGVDEQYF. The CDR3, as DNA: TGTGCCAGTAGTATAGCTGCCCCGCCCGGGGTCGACGAGCAGTACTTC.

The chain employs TRBV10-3 and TRBJ1-1, with D uncertain. Trimming took off 2 bases at V and 1 base at J, with 5 bases between the two ends. Germline CDR1 is ENHRY and CDR2 is SYGVKD. The CDR3 spans 13 residues. CDR3: CAISEEGNTEAFF. In nucleotides, the CDR3 is TGTGCCATCAGTGAGGAGGGGAACACTGAAGCTTTCTTT.

CDR3 nucleotides: TGTGCCAGCAGTGCTGGACAGGGAGGCTACGAGCAGTACTTC. It is translated as CASSAGQGGYEQYF. The chain is built from TRBV6-1 and TRBJ2-7; 8 bases are a match to TRBD1. The CDR3 is made up of 14 amino acids. Germline lookup yields CDR1 MNHNS and CDR2 SASEGT. J was trimmed by 3 bases and V by 4 bases; bases with no gene match: 5.

The chain has TRBV4-2 and TRBJ2-2, with TRBD1 as a possible D gene (5 bases). Per germline, CDR1 LGHNA and CDR2 YNFKEQ. Trimming removed 6 bases at V and 6 bases at J, with 11 bases between. The CDR3 length is 13 residues. CDR3 region: CASRAPTAGELFF. As DNA, the CDR3 is TGTGCCAGCAGGGCACCGACAGCCGGGGAGCTGTTTTTT.

The sample holds one count of this clone. This chain uses TRBV10-3 with TRBJ2-1; 10 nucleotides line up with TRBD2. The CDR3 contains 17 residues. Germline V lookup: CDR1 ENHRY, CDR2 SYGVKD. Unmatched junction bases numbered 4, after V lost 2 bases and J lost 0 bases. In nucleotides, the CDR3 is TGTGCCATCAGTGAGATACTAGCGGGGAGCTCCTACAATGAGCAGTTCTTC. Its protein product is CAISEILAGSSYNEQFF.

The chain joins TRBV6-5 to TRBJ1-4, with a tentative D call TRBD1 (6 bases). Trimming took 0 bases from V and 7 from J, leaving 12 bases between them. CDR1 and CDR2 (germline): MNHEY, SVGAGI. This CDR3 has 15 residues. CDR3 bases: TGTGCCAGCAGTTACTCGCAGGGGTTGGGTGAAAAACTGTTTTTT. Its protein product is CASSYSQGLGEKLFF.

The CDR3 sequence is CASSSRTGEAEQYF. CDR3 sequence (DNA): TGTGCCAGCAGTTCGCGGACAGGGGAAGCCGAGCAGTACTTC. This chain joins TRBV6-6 and TRBJ2-7; 9 nucleotides line up with TRBD1. Germline lookup yields CDR1 MNHNY and CDR2 SVGAGI (reference sequence). The CDR3 extends over 14 amino acids. After removal of 4 bases from V and 6 bases from J, the junction contained 7 bases not matched to a gene.

The chain recombines TRBV6-1 with TRBJ1-5; 9 nucleotides line up with TRBD1. CDR1 and CDR2 (germline): MNHNS, SASEGT. The CDR3 consists of 15 residues. V shed 1 base, J shed 2 bases, and the junction held 0 bases outside the gene matches. CDR3 sequence (DNA): TGTGCCAGCAGTGAAGGGACAGGGGGCAATCAGCCCCAGCATTTT. Protein product: CASSEGTGGNQPQHF.

This chain links TRBV19 with TRBJ2-7; weak D call: TRBD1 (6 bases). The CDR3 has 14 amino acids. Germline V gives CDR1 LNHDA, CDR2 SQIVND (reference sequence). With 3 bases removed from V and 6 bases from J, the gap between germline ends came to 15 bases. The CDR3 protein is CASSIAWTVPEQYF. The CDR3 DNA reads TGTGCCAGTAGTATCGCTTGGACAGTTCCCGAGCAGTACTTC.

The chain is built from TRBV30 and TRBJ1-2; D is unresolved. CDR1 and CDR2 from the germline V gene are GTSNPN and SVGIG (reference sequence). CDR3 length: 12 amino acids. V shed 0 bases and J shed 4 bases, with 6 bases lying between them. The CDR3 sequence: CAWSVMAYGYTF. The DNA for the CDR3 is TGTGCCTGGAGTGTAATGGCCTATGGCTACACCTTC.

This chain links TRBV5-6 with TRBJ2-3; 11 bases line up with TRBD2. V shed 4 bases, J shed 2 bases, and the junction held 3 bases outside the gene matches. In germline, CDR1 is SGHDT, CDR2 YYEEEE. The CDR3 loop spans 15 amino acids. CDR3 bases: TGTGCCAGCAGCCGACTAGCGGGATTCACAGATACGCAGTATTTT. It yields the protein CASSRLAGFTDTQYF.

The chain combines TRBV7-3 with TRBJ2-1; D remains ambiguous. The CDR3 loop spans 12 amino acids. CDR1 and CDR2 (germline): SGHTA, FQGTGA. V was clipped by 6 bases and J by 7 bases, with 10 bases between them. CDR3 in amino acids: CASRGRSNEQFF. The CDR3 region has the DNA TGTGCCAGCAGAGGTCGGAGTAATGAGCAGTTCTTC.

The chain recombines TRBV6-1 with TRBJ2-1, with 10 bases lining up with TRBD2. This CDR3 is built from 15 residues. The germline gives CDR1 MNHNS, CDR2 SASEGT. V was pared by 4 bases and J by 9 bases, with 9 bases of the junction left unmatched. CDR3 sequence reads: CASSAPSGSISEQFF. CDR3 in DNA: TGTGCCAGCAGTGCCCCTAGCGGGAGTATCAGTGAGCAGTTCTTC.

The chain uses TRBV27 and TRBJ2-7; possible D gene TRBD2, 5 bases. V shed 5 bases and J shed 0 bases, with 11 bases lying between them. The germline CDR1 and CDR2 sequences are MNHEY and SMNVEV (reference sequence). The CDR3 is 14 amino acids. The CDR3 loop is CASSPYRDSYEQYF. The CDR3 bases are TGTGCCAGCAGTCCGTACCGGGACTCCTACGAGCAGTACTTC.

The chain joins TRBV5-1 to TRBJ2-1, with TRBD2 as a possible D gene (6 bases). Germline V gene sequence: CDR1 SGHRS, CDR2 YFSETQ. The V gene lost 1 base and the J gene lost 7 bases, with 15 bases spanning the gap. This CDR3 has 15 residues. The chain's CDR3 is CASSLPGESRNEQFF. In nucleotides, the CDR3 is TGCGCCAGCAGCTTGCCGGGAGAGTCTCGGAATGAGCAGTTCTTC.

The chain has TRBV29-1 and TRBJ2-2, with TRBD1 identical over 7 bases. The J segment lost 10 bases and the V segment lost 6 bases, leaving 17 bases of the junction unmatched. The CDR3 length is 15 residues. CDR1 and CDR2 from the germline V gene are SQVTM and ANQGSEA. The CDR3 region is CSVETGKASPLELFF. DNA of the CDR3: TGCAGCGTCGAGACAGGGAAAGCGTCCCCACTGGAGCTGTTTTTT.

J is TRBJ1-1 and V is TRBV18, with D possibly being TRBD1 (5 bases). This CDR3 has 14 residues. Germline V gene data show CDR1 as KGHSH and CDR2 as LQKENI. Trimming left V 3 bases short and J 0 bases short, with 8 bases between. The CDR3 here is CASSPTELNTEAFF. For the CDR3, the DNA is TGTGCCAGCTCACCGACAGAGTTGAACACTGAAGCTTTCTTT. Combining the CDR3 with reference TRBV18 and TRBJ1-1 gives the whole variable domain NAGVMQNPRHLVRRRGQEARLRCSPMKGHSHVYWYRQLPEEGLKFMVYLQKENIIDESGMPKERFSAEFPKEGPSILRIQQVVRGDSAAYFCASSPTELNTEAFFGQGTRLTVV.

The V call is TRBV10-2, the J call TRBJ1-1; D call uncertain. The CDR3 has 13 amino acids. The V and J ends lost 6 bases and 3 bases respectively, with 11 bases between them. Germline values: CDR1 WSHSY, CDR2 SAAADI. The CDR3: CASRFGRDTEAFF. CDR3 in DNA: TGCGCCAGCAGATTCGGCCGGGACACTGAAGCTTTCTTT.

As DNA, the CDR3 is TGTGCCAGCAGCTTGATTGCGGGAGTCTACAATGAGCAGTTCTTC. Protein product: CASSLIAGVYNEQFF. The chain is built from TRBV7-9 and TRBJ2-1, with 7 bases lining up with TRBD2. This CDR3 has 15 amino acids. Trimming took 3 bases from V and 3 from J; bases not matched to a gene: 5. From germline, CDR1 is SEHNR and CDR2 FQNEAQ (reference sequence).

The V and J genes are TRBV7-2 and TRBJ2-2; possible D gene TRBD2, 5 bases. Per the germline V gene, CDR1 is SGHTA and CDR2 is FQGNSA. The CDR3 is 14 residues long. Trimming left V 3 bases short and J 5 bases short, with 10 bases between. The CDR3 sequence: CASSLATRTGELFF. The CDR3 nucleotides are TGTGCCAGCAGCTTGGCTACTAGGACCGGGGAGCTGTTTTTT. Together with reference TRBV7-2 and TRBJ2-2, the CDR3 gives the full variable domain: GAGVSQSPSNKVTEKGKDVELRCDPISGHTALYWYRQSLGQGLEFLIYFQGNSAPDKSGLPSDRFSAERTGGSVSTLTIQRTQQEDSAVYLCASSLATRTGELFFGEGSRLTVL.

This chain links TRBV30 with TRBJ2-7; 12 bases align to TRBD2. Germline lookup yields CDR1 GTSNPN and CDR2 SVGIG (reference sequence). Trimming removed 8 bases from V and 2 bases from J; junction bases left unmatched: 4. The CDR3 is made up of 13 amino acids. CDR3 nucleotide sequence: TGTGCCAGACGGACTAGCGGGACCTACGAGCAGTACTTC. Protein: CARRTSGTYEQYF.

The chain has TRBV9 and TRBJ2-2; TRBD2 might be the D (6 bases). V was cut by 3 bases and J by 5 bases, with 11 bases left in between. The germline V gene has CDR1 SGDLS and CDR2 YYNGEE. The length of the CDR3 is 14 residues. CDR3 bases: TGTGCCAGCAGCGCGAATCTAGCGACCGGGGAGCTGTTTTTT. Translated: CASSANLATGELFF.